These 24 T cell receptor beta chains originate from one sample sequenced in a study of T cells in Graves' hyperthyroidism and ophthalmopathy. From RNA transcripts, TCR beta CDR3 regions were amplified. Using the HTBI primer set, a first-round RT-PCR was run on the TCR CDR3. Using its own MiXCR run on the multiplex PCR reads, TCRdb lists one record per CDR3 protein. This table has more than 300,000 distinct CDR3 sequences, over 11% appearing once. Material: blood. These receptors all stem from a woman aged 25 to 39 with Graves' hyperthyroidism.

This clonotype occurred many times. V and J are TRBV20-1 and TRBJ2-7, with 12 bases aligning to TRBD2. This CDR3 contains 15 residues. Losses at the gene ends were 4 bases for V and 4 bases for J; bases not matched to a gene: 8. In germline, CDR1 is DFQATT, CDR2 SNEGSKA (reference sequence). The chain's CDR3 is CSATRLAGDVYEQYF. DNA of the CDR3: TGCAGTGCTACTAGACTAGCGGGAGATGTTTACGAGCAGTACTTC.

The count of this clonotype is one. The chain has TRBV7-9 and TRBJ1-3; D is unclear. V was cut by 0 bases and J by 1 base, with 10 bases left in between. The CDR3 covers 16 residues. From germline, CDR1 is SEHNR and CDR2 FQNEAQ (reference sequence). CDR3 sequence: CASSLAPRGSGNTIYF. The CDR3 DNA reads TGTGCCAGCAGCTTAGCTCCCCGGGGATCTGGAAACACCATATATTTT.

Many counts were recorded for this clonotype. The DNA for the CDR3 is TGTGCCAGCAGCTCCGGAACACCGAGCCGCAATGAGCAGTTCTTC. Translated: CASSSGTPSRNEQFF. The chain uses TRBV9 and TRBJ2-1; no clear D gene. V lost 4 bases to trimming and J lost 6 bases, with 17 bases between them. The CDR3 length is 15 residues. The germline CDR1 and CDR2 sequences are SGDLS and YYNGEE.

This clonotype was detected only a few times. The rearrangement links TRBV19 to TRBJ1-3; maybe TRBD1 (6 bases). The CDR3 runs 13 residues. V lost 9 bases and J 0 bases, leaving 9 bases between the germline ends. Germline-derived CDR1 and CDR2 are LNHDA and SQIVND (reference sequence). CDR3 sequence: CASRDTSGNTIYF. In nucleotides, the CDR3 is TGTGCCAGCCGGGACACCTCTGGAAACACCATATATTTT.

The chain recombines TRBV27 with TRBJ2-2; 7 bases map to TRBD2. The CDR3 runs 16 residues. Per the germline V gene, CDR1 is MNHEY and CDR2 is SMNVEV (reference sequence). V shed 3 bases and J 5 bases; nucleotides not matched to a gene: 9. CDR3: CASSFGWEGPTGELFF. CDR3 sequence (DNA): TGTGCCAGCAGTTTCGGGTGGGAGGGCCCAACCGGGGAGCTGTTTTTT.

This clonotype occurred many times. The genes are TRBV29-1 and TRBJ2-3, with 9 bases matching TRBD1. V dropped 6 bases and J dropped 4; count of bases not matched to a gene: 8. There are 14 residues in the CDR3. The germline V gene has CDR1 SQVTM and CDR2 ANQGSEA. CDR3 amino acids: CSVVRDRDPDTQYF. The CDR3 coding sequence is TGCAGCGTCGTACGGGACAGGGATCCAGATACGCAGTATTTT.

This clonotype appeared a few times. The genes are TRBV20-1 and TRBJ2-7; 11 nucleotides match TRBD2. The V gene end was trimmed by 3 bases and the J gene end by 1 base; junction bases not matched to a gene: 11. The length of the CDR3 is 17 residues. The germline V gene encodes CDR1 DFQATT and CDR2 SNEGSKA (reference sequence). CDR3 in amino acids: CSASGGLAGGWSYEQYF. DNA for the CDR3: TGCAGTGCTAGTGGGGGGCTAGCGGGAGGTTGGTCCTACGAGCAGTACTTC.

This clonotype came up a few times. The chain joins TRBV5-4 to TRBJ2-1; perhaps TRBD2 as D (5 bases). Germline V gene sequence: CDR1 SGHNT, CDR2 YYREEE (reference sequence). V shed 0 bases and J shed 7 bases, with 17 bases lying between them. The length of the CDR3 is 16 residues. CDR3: CASSLVGRRPLNEQFF. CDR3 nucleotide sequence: TGTGCCAGCAGCTTGGTTGGGAGAAGGCCCCTAAATGAGCAGTTCTTC.

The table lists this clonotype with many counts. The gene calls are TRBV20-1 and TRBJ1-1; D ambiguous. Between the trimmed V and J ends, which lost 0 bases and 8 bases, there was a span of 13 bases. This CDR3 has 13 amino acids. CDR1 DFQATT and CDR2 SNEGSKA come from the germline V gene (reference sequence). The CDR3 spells CSARDPNGMEAFF. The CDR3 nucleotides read TGCAGTGCTAGAGATCCTAATGGGATGGAAGCTTTCTTT.

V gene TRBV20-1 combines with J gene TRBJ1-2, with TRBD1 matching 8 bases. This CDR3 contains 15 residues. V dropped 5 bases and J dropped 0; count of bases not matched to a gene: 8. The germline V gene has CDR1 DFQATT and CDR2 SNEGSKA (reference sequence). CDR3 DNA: TGCAGTGCTTCGGAGACAGGGGCCACTAACTATGGCTACACCTTC. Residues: CSASETGATNYGYTF.

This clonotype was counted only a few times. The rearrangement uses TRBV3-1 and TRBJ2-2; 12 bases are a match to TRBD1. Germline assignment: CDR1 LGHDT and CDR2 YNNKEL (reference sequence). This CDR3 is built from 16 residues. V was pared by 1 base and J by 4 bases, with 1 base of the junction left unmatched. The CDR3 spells CASSQGDRGPTGELFF. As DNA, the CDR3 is TGTGCCAGCAGCCAAGGGGACAGGGGGCCCACCGGGGAGCTGTTTTTT.

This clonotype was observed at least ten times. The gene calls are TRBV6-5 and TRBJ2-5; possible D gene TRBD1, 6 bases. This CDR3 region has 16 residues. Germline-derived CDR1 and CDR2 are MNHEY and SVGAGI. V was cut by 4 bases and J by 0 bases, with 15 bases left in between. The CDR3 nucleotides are TGTGCCAGCAGTTCACCCAGGGGCACGTACCAAGAGACCCAGTACTTC. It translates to CASSSPRGTYQETQYF.

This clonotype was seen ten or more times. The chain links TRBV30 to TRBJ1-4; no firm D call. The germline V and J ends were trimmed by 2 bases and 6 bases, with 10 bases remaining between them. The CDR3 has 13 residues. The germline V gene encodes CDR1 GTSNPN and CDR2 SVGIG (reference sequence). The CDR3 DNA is TGTGCCTGGAGTCCCGGGAGTGATGAAAAACTGTTTTTT. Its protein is CAWSPGSDEKLFF.

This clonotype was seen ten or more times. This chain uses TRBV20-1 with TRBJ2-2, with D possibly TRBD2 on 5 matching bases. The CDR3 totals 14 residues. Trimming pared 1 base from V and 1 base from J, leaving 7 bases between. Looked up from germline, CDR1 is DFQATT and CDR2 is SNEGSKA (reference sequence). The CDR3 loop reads CSARAGGNTGELFF. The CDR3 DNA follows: TGCAGTGCTAGAGCTGGAGGGAACACCGGGGAGCTGTTTTTT.

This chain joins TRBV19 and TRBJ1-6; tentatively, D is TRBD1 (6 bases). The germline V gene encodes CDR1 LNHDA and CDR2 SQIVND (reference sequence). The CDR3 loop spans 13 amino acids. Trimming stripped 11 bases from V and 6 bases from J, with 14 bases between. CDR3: CACGGRSNSPLHF. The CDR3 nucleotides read TGTGCCTGCGGGGGCAGATCTAATTCACCCCTCCACTTT.

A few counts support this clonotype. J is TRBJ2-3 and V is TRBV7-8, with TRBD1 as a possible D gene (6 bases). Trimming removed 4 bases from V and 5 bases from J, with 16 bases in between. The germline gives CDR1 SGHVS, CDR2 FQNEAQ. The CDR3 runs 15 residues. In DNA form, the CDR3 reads TGTGCCAGCAGCTACCGGACAGAGGGGCAAGATACGCAGTATTTT. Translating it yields CASSYRTEGQDTQYF.

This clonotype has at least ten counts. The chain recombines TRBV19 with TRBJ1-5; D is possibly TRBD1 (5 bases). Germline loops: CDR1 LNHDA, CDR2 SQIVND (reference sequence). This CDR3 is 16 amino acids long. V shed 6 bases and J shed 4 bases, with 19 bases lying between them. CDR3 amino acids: CASRSLDVGTNQPQHF. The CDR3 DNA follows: TGTGCCAGTAGATCCCTAGATGTGGGGACGAATCAGCCCCAGCATTTT. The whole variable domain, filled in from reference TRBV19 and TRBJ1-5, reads DGGITQSPKYLFRKEGQNVTLSCEQNLNHDAMYWYRQDPGQGLRLIYYSQIVNDFQKGDIAEGYSVSREKKESFPLTVTSAQKNPTAFYLCASRSLDVGTNQPQHFGDGTRLSIL.

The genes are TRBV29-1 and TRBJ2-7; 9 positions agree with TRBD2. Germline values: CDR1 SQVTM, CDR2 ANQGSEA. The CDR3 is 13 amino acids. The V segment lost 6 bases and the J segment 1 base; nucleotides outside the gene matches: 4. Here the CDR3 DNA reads TGCAGCGTAAATAGCGGGGGTTCCTACGAGCAGTACTTC. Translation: CSVNSGGSYEQYF.

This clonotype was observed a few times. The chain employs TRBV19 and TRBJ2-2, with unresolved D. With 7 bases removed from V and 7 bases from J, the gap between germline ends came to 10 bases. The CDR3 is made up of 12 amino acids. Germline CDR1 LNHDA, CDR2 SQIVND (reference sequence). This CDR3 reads CASKERVGELFF. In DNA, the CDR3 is TGTGCCAGTAAGGAAAGGGTCGGGGAGCTGTTTTTT.

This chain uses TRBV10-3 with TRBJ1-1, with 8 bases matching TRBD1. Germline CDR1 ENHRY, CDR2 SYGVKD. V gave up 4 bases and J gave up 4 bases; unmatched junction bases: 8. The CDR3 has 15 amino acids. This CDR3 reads CAISVDRGGGTEAFF. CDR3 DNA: TGTGCCATCAGTGTAGACAGGGGCGGGGGCACTGAAGCTTTCTTT.

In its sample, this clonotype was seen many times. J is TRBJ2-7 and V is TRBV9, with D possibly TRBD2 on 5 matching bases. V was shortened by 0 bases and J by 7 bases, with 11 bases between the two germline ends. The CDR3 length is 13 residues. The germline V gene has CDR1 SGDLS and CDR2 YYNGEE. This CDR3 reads CASSVGMTGEQYF. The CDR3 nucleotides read TGTGCCAGCAGCGTAGGGATGACGGGGGAGCAGTACTTC.

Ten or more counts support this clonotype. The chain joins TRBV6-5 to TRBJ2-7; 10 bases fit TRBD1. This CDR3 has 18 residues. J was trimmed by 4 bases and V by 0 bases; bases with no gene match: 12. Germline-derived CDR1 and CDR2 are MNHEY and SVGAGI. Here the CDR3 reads CASSYSIETGGFPYEQYF. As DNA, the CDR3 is TGTGCCAGCAGTTACTCGATCGAGACAGGGGGCTTCCCTTACGAGCAGTACTTC.

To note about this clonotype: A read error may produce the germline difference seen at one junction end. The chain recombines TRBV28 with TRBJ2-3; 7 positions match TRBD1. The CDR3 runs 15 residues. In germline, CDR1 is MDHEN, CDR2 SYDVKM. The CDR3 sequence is CAGSLLDRDVDTQYF. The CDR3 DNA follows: TGTGCCGGCAGTTTACTCGACAGGGACGTAGATACGCAGTATTTT.

CDR3 DNA: TGTGCCAGCAGATATAATCTAGCGGGAGAAAGCGAGCAGTACTTC. Its protein product is CASRYNLAGESEQYF. The chain has TRBV6-2 or TRBV6-3 and TRBJ2-7; 10 bases agree with TRBD2. Germline V gene sequence: CDR1 MNHEY, CDR2 SVGEGT. V gave up 6 bases and J gave up 6 bases; unmatched junction bases: 11. The CDR3 is 15 residues long.